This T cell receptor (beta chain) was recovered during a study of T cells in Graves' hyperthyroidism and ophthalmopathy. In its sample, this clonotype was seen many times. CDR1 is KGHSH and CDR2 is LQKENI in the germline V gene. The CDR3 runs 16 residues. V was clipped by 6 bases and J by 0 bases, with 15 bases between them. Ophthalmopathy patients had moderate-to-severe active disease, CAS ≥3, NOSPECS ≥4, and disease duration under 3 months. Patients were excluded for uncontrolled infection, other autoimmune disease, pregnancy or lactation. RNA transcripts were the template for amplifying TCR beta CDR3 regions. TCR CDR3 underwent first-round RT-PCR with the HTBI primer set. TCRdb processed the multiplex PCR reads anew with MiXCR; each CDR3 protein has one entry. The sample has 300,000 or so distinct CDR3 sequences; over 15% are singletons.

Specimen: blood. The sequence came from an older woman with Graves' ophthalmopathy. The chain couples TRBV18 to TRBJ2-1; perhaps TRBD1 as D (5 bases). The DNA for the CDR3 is TGTGCCAGCTCGTCCCGGCAGGGTCGCTCCTACAATGAGCAGTTCTTC. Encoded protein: CASSSRQGRSYNEQFF.